This T cell receptor beta chain was captured by sequencing in a study of cytomegalovirus exposure and HLA in healthy donors. This CDR3 is built from 12 residues. V was pared by 6 bases and J by 6 bases, with 12 bases between. The germline V gene has CDR1 ENHRY and CDR2 SYGVKD. The PCR had 60 Vbeta and 13 Jbeta primers. The method was immunoSEQ multiplex PCR; TCRdb's version includes in-frame clones alone and lacks a portion of them. The sample lists under 150,000 clones, 70% to 80% seen once, with roughly 2% in the top ten. The gene calls are TRBV10-3 and TRBJ2-7; unclear D gene. The material sequenced was PBMCs. The sequence derives from a man younger than 30 in good health and CMV-seronegative. DNA for the CDR3: TGTGCCATCAGCTCGGCCACTACCGAGCAGTACGTC. Protein product: CAISSATTEQYV.